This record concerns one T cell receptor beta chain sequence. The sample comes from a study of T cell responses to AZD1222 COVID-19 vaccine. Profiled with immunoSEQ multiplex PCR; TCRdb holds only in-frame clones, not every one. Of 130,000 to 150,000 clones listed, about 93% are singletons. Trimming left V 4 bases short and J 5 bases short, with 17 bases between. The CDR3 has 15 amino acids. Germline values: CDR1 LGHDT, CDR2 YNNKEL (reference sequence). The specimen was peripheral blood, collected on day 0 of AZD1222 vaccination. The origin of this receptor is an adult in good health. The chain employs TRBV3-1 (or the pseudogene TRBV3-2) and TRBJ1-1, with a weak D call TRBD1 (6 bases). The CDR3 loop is CASSPALGGRTEAFF. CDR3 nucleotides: TGTGCCAGCAGCCCGGCGTTGGGGGGGCGGACTGAAGCTTTCTTT.